This T cell receptor beta chain originates from a study of cytomegalovirus exposure and HLA in healthy donors. Of note for this clone: The target antigen is unknown.

The study, taken as a whole, reports: The finding came from a later analysis; first-cohort TCR clusters tended to co-occur in the 110 or so validation repertoires. According to the study, approximately 150 TCR beta chains were cytomegalovirus-associated.

Libraries were prepared by immunoSEQ multiplex PCR; TCRdb keeps only in-frame clonotypes and omits some of them. The sample has 150,000 to 200,000 clones; about 82% are singletons. CDR3 length: 12 amino acids. Trimming took off 5 bases at V and 5 bases at J, with 9 bases between the two ends. Germline V gene data show CDR1 as SQVTM and CDR2 as ANQGSEA. A roughly 120-subject validation cohort, separate from the approximately 720-subject first cohort, supplied the donors. Source material: PBMCs. This TCR was sampled from a young man in good health and CMV-seropositive. The chain has TRBV29-1 and TRBJ1-4; D not certain. The CDR3, as DNA: TGCAGCGTTAGACCAGGAAATGAAAAACTGTTTTTT. Translating it yields CSVRPGNEKLFF.